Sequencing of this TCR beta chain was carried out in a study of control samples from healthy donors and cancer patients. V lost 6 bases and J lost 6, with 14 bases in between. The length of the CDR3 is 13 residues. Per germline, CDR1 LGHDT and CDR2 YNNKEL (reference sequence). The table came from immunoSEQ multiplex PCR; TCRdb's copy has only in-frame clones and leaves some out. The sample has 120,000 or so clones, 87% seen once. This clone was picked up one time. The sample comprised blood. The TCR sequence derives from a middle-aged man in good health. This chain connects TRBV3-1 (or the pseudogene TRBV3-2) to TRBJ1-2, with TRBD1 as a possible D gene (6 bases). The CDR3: CASRQTGHHGYTF. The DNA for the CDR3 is TGTGCCAGCAGACAAACAGGGCACCATGGCTACACCTTC.